These 11 T cell receptor beta chains were all obtained from the same sample, sequenced in a study of beta chain features in type 1 diabetes (dated by TCRdb to 2017 to 2018). Library creation used the immunoSEQ multiplex PCR assay. The High Capacity cDNA Reverse Transcription Kit was used to reverse transcribe all of the isolated RNA, meaning that expressed TCRB transcripts were what got sequenced. TCRdb stores this immuneACCESS table with in-frame sequences only. Part of the clones is absent; in the studies checked, under half of the shortfall reflects unresolved V genes, and no reason is known for the rest. This sample comprises under 800,000 clones, about 14% of them detected only once. Together, the top ten hold under 0.095% of the sample. Sequenced material: naive CD4+ T cells from blood. What the cell subset or site label conveys for this sample: true naive CD4+ T cells. These receptors were obtained from a man aged 18 to 30 in good health.

The V and J genes are TRBV7-8 and TRBJ1-5; tentative D call: TRBD1 (6 bases). CDR3 length: 14 residues. Trimming pared 5 bases from V and 7 bases from J, leaving 15 bases between. Germline loops: CDR1 SGHVS, CDR2 FQNEAQ. The CDR3 coding sequence is TGTGCCAGCAGCCAACACAGGGTCTCCCAGCCCCAGCATTTT. Protein: CASSQHRVSQPQHF.

The chain combines TRBV18 with TRBJ1-3, with 10 bases fitting TRBD1. The V and J ends lost 2 bases and 1 base, in that order; junction bases with no gene match: 8. CDR1 and CDR2 (germline): KGHSH, LQKENI. The CDR3 sequence is 18 residues long. The CDR3 reads CASSPSPGTGVSGNTIYF. As DNA, the CDR3 is TGTGCCAGCTCACCAAGTCCCGGGACAGGGGTTTCTGGAAACACCATATATTTT.

This clone was counted only a few times. A much larger clone differs by one base, so this may be a read error. V is TRBV28 and J is TRBJ1-1; D remains unclear. Germline V lookup: CDR1 MDHEN, CDR2 SYDVKM. The CDR3 spans 11 residues. Trimming removed 6 bases from V and 2 bases from J, with 4 bases in between. The CDR3 loop is CASSHNTEAFF. The CDR3 nucleotides are TGTGCCAGCAGCCATAACACTGAAGCTTTCTTT.

This clone was seen a handful of times. V gene TRBV5-1 combines with J gene TRBJ1-5; perhaps TRBD1 as D (5 bases). Trimming shortened V by 0 bases and J by 5 bases, and 12 bases separated the two germline ends. The CDR3 has 15 amino acids. CDR1 and CDR2 (germline): SGHRS, YFSETQ. Written as DNA, the CDR3 is TGCGCCAGCAGCTTGGCGGGGACGGCTTATCAGCCCCAGCATTTT. This encodes CASSLAGTAYQPQHF. Looking up the rest from reference TRBV5-1 and TRBJ1-5 gives the full variable domain: KAGVTQTPRYLIKTRGQQVTLSCSPISGHRSVSWYQQTPGQGLQFLFEYFSETQRNKGNFPGRFSGRQFSNSRSEMNVSTLELGDSALYLCASSLAGTAYQPQHFGDGTRLSIL.

This clone has more than one count but fewer than ten. The J gene is TRBJ2-5, the V gene TRBV5-5; the match to TRBD1 covers 7 bases. The CDR3 runs 16 residues. Germline V gives CDR1 SGHKS, CDR2 YYEKEE (reference sequence). V lost 1 base, J lost 0 bases, and 6 bases stayed unmatched. The CDR3 coding sequence is TGTGCCAGCAGCTTGTCCGGGACAGCCTACCAAGAGACCCAGTACTTC. Protein: CASSLSGTAYQETQYF.

This clone was counted a single time. J is TRBJ2-7 and V is TRBV6-5; D may be TRBD1 (6 bases). Germline assignment: CDR1 MNHEY and CDR2 SVGAGI. This CDR3 has 16 amino acids. Trimming left V 2 bases short and J 5 bases short, with 19 bases between. The CDR3 sequence: CASSYGYGPGENEQYF. CDR3 DNA sequence: TGTGCCAGCAGTTACGGTTATGGCCCAGGGGAGAACGAGCAGTACTTC.

A few counts support this clone. This chain joins TRBV5-1 and TRBJ2-4, with D tentatively TRBD1 (6 bases). Germline CDR1 is SGHRS and CDR2 is YFSETQ. CDR3 size: 14 residues. The ends were cut back, 4 bases at V and 2 bases at J, with 10 bases in the middle. Here the CDR3 reads CASSEQGSKNIQYF. The DNA for the CDR3 is TGCGCCAGCAGCGAACAGGGTTCCAAAAACATTCAGTACTTC. Full variable domain (rest looked up from reference TRBV5-1 and TRBJ2-4): KAGVTQTPRYLIKTRGQQVTLSCSPISGHRSVSWYQQTPGQGLQFLFEYFSETQRNKGNFPGRFSGRQFSNSRSEMNVSTLELGDSALYLCASSEQGSKNIQYFGAGTRLSVL.

This clone came up a few times. This chain uses TRBV28 with TRBJ1-4, with D unresolved. Germline values: CDR1 MDHEN, CDR2 SYDVKM. The CDR3 loop spans 13 amino acids. The V and J ends lost 8 bases and 8 bases respectively, with 15 bases between them. DNA of the CDR3: TGTGCCAGCGGCGTTAGACCTAGGGAAAAACTGTTTTTT. It encodes CASGVRPREKLFF.

The V call is TRBV15, the J call TRBJ1-1, with TRBD1 as a possible D gene (6 bases). The CDR3 extends over 15 amino acids. The V end was cut by 3 bases, the J end by 0 bases, with 11 bases between. Germline V gene lookup returns CDR1 LNHNV and CDR2 YYDKDF (reference sequence). The CDR3 region has the DNA TGTGCCACCAGCAGGGTGGGGGCCCTGAACACTGAAGCTTTCTTT. This translates into CATSRVGALNTEAFF.

The chain recombines TRBV6-5 with TRBJ1-6, with D perhaps matching TRBD1 (5 bases). Germline CDR1 reads MNHEY; CDR2 reads SVGAGI. The CDR3 contains 15 residues. V was trimmed by 0 bases and J by 9 bases, leaving 12 bases between them. As DNA, the CDR3 is TGTGCCAGCAGTTACTCAGCAGGGAGGGTTTCACCCCTCCACTTT. Translated, it gives CASSYSAGRVSPLHF.

CDR3 in DNA: TGTGCCAGCACGGTTCAGGGTTCCTACGAGCAGTACTTC. Its protein product is CASTVQGSYEQYF. This chain joins TRBV6-5 and TRBJ2-5; perhaps TRBD1 as D (5 bases). The J call may be mistaken, given a closer DNA end match to TRBJ2-7. The CDR3 totals 13 residues. The germline gives CDR1 MNHEY, CDR2 SVGAGI.